What follows are 23 T cell receptor beta chains derived from one specimen sequenced in a study of T cell clonotyping in hematopoietic cell transplantation. Only in-frame clones appear in the TCRdb table, and some are missing; sequencing was by immunoSEQ multiplex PCR. The table has fewer than 15,000 clones, 40% to 60% seen once. Input material: peripheral blood mononuclear cells. The receptors were gathered from a man in his fifties in good health. Some clones in this sample may be carry-over from other donors' samples.

The J gene is TRBJ1-5, the V gene TRBV19; 8 positions agree with TRBD1. The trim removed 3 bases at V and 9 bases at J, leaving 7 bases unmatched. The germline V gene encodes CDR1 LNHDA and CDR2 SQIVND (reference sequence). The CDR3 sequence is 14 residues long. CDR3: CASSIAGGAAPQHF. In DNA, the CDR3 is TGTGCCAGTAGTATTGCAGGGGGCGCAGCGCCCCAGCATTTT.

This clone came up a few times. The V and J genes are TRBV5-1 and TRBJ2-7, with a possible D match to TRBD2 (5 bases). Between the trimmed V and J ends, which lost 1 base and 0 bases, there was a span of 11 bases. Per germline, CDR1 SGHRS and CDR2 YFSETQ. The CDR3 covers 15 residues. The CDR3 DNA sequence: TGCGCCAGCAGCTTGAACGCGGGTGACTCCTACGAGCAGTACTTC. It codes for CASSLNAGDSYEQYF.

The rearrangement links TRBV6-6 to TRBJ2-5, with unresolved D. This CDR3 has 13 residues. Germline values: CDR1 MNHNY, CDR2 SVGAGI (reference sequence). V was clipped by 2 bases and J by 2 bases, with 6 bases between them. CDR3 protein: CASSYAAQETQYF. CDR3 sequence (DNA): TGTGCCAGCAGTTACGCCGCACAAGAGACCCAGTACTTC.

This clone counts as medium-sized. This rearrangement joins TRBV7-9 to TRBJ2-7; no definite D call. V lost 0 bases to trimming and J lost 2 bases, with 8 bases between them. The CDR3 sequence is 14 residues long. Germline assignment: CDR1 SEHNR and CDR2 FQNEAQ (reference sequence). CDR3 loop: CASSLASAAYEQYF. Written as DNA, the CDR3 is TGTGCCAGCAGCTTAGCGTCGGCGGCCTACGAGCAGTACTTC.

The chain couples TRBV10-3 to TRBJ2-2; TRBD1 aligns across 11 bases. Germline V gene sequence: CDR1 ENHRY, CDR2 SYGVKD. The CDR3 is 18 residues long. V dropped 3 bases and J dropped 0; count of bases not matched to a gene: 6. The DNA for the CDR3 is TGTGCCATCAGTGAACTGGGACAGGGGGAGTCGAACACCGGGGAGCTGTTTTTT. Residues: CAISELGQGESNTGELFF.

Comments on this clone: The junction and the germline gene differ at one end; a read error may be behind it. This chain connects TRBV7-9 to TRBJ1-6; 7 bases fit TRBD1. CDR3 size: 16 residues. Germline CDR1 SEHNR, CDR2 FQNEAQ (reference sequence). Here the CDR3 DNA reads TGCGCCAGCAGCTTTTATGGCCAGGGGGACAATCCACCCCTCCACTTT. It specifies CASSFYGQGDNPPLHF.

The V call is TRBV4-3, the J call TRBJ2-6; no firm D call. Germline values: CDR1 LGHNA, CDR2 YSLEER. CDR3 length equals 17 residues. Trimming took 0 bases from V and 2 from J, leaving 11 bases between them. DNA for the CDR3: TGCGCCAGCAGCCAAGATCTAGGAGTCACTGGGGCCAACGTCCTGACTTTC. The encoded protein is CASSQDLGVTGANVLTF.

Within the sample, this clone is medium-sized. V and J are TRBV19 and TRBJ2-7; TRBD1 matches at 7 bases. The CDR3 length is 15 residues. Trimming cost V 3 bases and J 3 bases; bases outside gene matches: 8. The germline CDR1 and CDR2 sequences are LNHDA and SQIVND (reference sequence). The CDR3 sequence is CASSMGSGGFYEQYF. DNA of the CDR3: TGTGCCAGTAGTATGGGGTCAGGGGGATTCTACGAGCAGTACTTC.

The V and J genes are TRBV7-2 and TRBJ2-7, with D perhaps matching TRBD1 (5 bases). The CDR3 length is 14 residues. Deletions cut 8 bases from V and 3 bases from J, with 17 bases between. Germline V lookup: CDR1 SGHTA, CDR2 FQGNSA. The CDR3 DNA is TGTGCCAGCGAAGTTCGACAGCTCCTCTACGAGCAGTACTTC. This gives the protein CASEVRQLLYEQYF.

The V call is TRBV4-2, the J call TRBJ2-7; TRBD2 aligns across 9 bases. CDR1 is LGHNA, CDR2 YNFKEQ, per germline. This CDR3 is 16 amino acids long. J lost 5 bases, V lost 0 bases, and 8 bases had no gene match. The CDR3 DNA is TGTGCCAGCAGCCAAGAAAATAGCGGGAGTCCAAACGAGCAGTACTTC. Protein sequence: CASSQENSGSPNEQYF.

The chain uses TRBV4-1 and TRBJ1-1; no clear D gene. The CDR3 sequence is 14 residues long. With 1 base removed from V and 14 bases from J, the gap between germline ends came to 20 bases. In germline, CDR1 is MGHRA, CDR2 YSYEKL. In DNA, the CDR3 is TGCGCCAGCAGCCAAGGCGACCCCAGGAGCCCCATGTTCTTT. Encoded protein: CASSQGDPRSPMFF.

CDR3: CAWINNQQGYEQYF. The CDR3 region has the DNA TGTGCCTGGATTAATAACCAACAGGGGTACGAGCAGTACTTC. The genes are TRBV30 and TRBJ2-7; TRBD1 agrees at 7 bases. CDR1 is GTSNPN and CDR2 is SVGIG in the germline V gene (reference sequence). This CDR3 has 14 amino acids. V lost 4 bases and J lost 4; bases outside the gene matches: 10.

This chain joins TRBV4-3 and TRBJ2-2; D gene unclear. The V gene's germline CDR1 is LGHNA and CDR2 YSLEER. The V end lost 1 base, the J end lost 0 bases, and 9 bases lay between the germline ends. The CDR3 loop spans 16 amino acids. CDR3 region: CASSQVRGTNTGELFF. In DNA, the CDR3 is TGCGCCAGCAGCCAAGTTCGTGGAACGAACACCGGGGAGCTGTTTTTT.

The chain links TRBV27 to TRBJ2-7; D is perhaps TRBD1 (6 bases). Gene TRBJ2-5 matches the end of the DNA better, so the J call may be wrong. Germline V gene data show CDR1 as MNHEY and CDR2 as SMNVEV (reference sequence). The CDR3 is made up of 17 amino acids. As DNA, the CDR3 is TGTGCCAGCAGTTTGGACCCTTTAGGGGGAGTTGCAGAGACCCAGTACTTC. Its protein product is CASSLDPLGGVAETQYF.

This chain connects TRBV19 to TRBJ2-7; D is ambiguous. Germline assignment: CDR1 LNHDA and CDR2 SQIVND (reference sequence). The CDR3 loop spans 14 amino acids. The ends were cut back, 1 base at V and 5 bases at J, with 12 bases in the middle. CDR3 residues: CASSIVYREDEQYF. CDR3 in DNA: TGTGCCAGTAGTATAGTGTACAGAGAAGACGAGCAGTACTTC.

CDR3 coding DNA: TGTGCCAGCAGCTACGCGAACACCGGGGAGCTGTTTTTT. Residues: CASSYANTGELFF. This chain links TRBV11-3 with TRBJ2-2, with no clear D. V lost 4 bases to trimming and J lost 0 bases, with 3 bases between them. This CDR3 region has 13 residues. Germline V gene sequence: CDR1 SGHNT, CDR2 YENEEA.

By share, this clone ranks as medium-sized. The gene calls are TRBV30 and TRBJ2-7; perhaps TRBD1 as D (6 bases). The CDR3 contains 14 residues. Per the germline V gene, CDR1 is GTSNPN and CDR2 is SVGIG (reference sequence). V lost 5 bases and J 3 bases, leaving 17 bases between the germline ends. The CDR3 reads CAWGQTDYIYEQYF. In DNA, the CDR3 is TGTGCCTGGGGACAGACAGACTATATCTACGAGCAGTACTTC. The full variable domain, completed using reference TRBV30 and TRBJ2-7, is SQTIHQWPATLVQPVGSPLSLECTVEGTSNPNLYWYRQAAGRGLQLLFYSVGIGQISSEVPQNLSASRPQDRQFILSSKKLLLSDSGFYLCAWGQTDYIYEQYFGPGTRLTVT.

This chain connects TRBV7-6 to TRBJ2-5; a weak D match, TRBD1 (6 bases). Germline values: CDR1 SGHVS, CDR2 FNYEAQ. V lost 1 base, J lost 4 bases, and 7 bases lay in between. This CDR3 has 13 residues. The CDR3 region is CASSLGGRETQYF. In DNA, the CDR3 is TGTGCCAGCAGCTTAGGGGGGCGAGAGACCCAGTACTTC.

CDR3 in amino acids: CAWRGVNNSPLHF. CDR3 DNA sequence: TGTGCCTGGAGGGGGGTTAATAATTCACCCCTCCACTTT. The chain links TRBV30 to TRBJ1-6, with D possibly matching TRBD1 (5 bases). Per germline, CDR1 GTSNPN and CDR2 SVGIG (reference sequence). The V end was cut by 3 bases, the J end by 5 bases, with 8 bases between. The CDR3 covers 13 residues. Using reference TRBV30 and TRBJ1-6 for the parts outside the CDR3, the full variable domain is SQTIHQWPATLVQPVGSPLSLECTVEGTSNPNLYWYRQAAGRGLQLLFYSVGIGQISSEVPQNLSASRPQDRQFILSSKKLLLSDSGFYLCAWRGVNNSPLHFGNGTRLTVT.

This chain joins TRBV14 and TRBJ2-2; tentatively, D is TRBD2 (5 bases). This CDR3 has 13 amino acids. Germline V gives CDR1 SGHDN, CDR2 FVKESK. V gave up 6 bases and J gave up 5 bases, with 10 bases separating them. The CDR3 DNA follows: TGTGCCAGCAGGGGAATAGCGACCGGGGAGCTGTTTTTT. Translated: CASRGIATGELFF.

This clone was detected only a few times. This chain uses TRBV5-4 with TRBJ1-2; 11 positions match TRBD1. Per the germline V gene, CDR1 is SGHNT and CDR2 is YYREEE (reference sequence). CDR3 length equals 14 residues. V lost 3 bases and J lost 5; bases outside the gene matches: 3. DNA of the CDR3: TGTGCCAGCAGCTCCGGGACAGGGGGGTATGGCTACACCTTC. As protein: CASSSGTGGYGYTF.

Of note for this clone: The junction does not match germline at one end; this may be a read error. This sequence joins TRBV19 and TRBJ2-6; D not resolved. The CDR3 length is 14 residues. The germline V gene has CDR1 LNHDA and CDR2 SQIVND (reference sequence). Written as DNA, the CDR3 is TGCGCCAGTAGTATCAGCCTCGAGATGAACGTCCTGACTTTC. As protein: CASSISLEMNVLTF.

V and J are TRBV10-3 and TRBJ1-4, with 8 bases identical to TRBD1. The CDR3 loop spans 14 amino acids. Germline V gene sequence: CDR1 ENHRY, CDR2 SYGVKD. V was clipped by 5 bases and J by 6 bases; unmatched bases: 5. The chain's CDR3 is CAISKTGEDEKLFF. CDR3 sequence (DNA): TGTGCCATCAGTAAGACAGGGGAGGATGAAAAACTGTTTTTT.